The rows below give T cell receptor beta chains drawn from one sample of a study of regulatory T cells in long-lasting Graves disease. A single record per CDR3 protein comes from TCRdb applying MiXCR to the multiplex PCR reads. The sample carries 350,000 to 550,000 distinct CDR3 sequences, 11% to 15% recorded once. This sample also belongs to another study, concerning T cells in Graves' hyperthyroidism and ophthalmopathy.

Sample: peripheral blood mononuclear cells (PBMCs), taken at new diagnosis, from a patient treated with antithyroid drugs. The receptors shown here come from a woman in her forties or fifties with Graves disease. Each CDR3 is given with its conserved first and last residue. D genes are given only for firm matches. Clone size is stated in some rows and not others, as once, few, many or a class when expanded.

CDR3nt: TGTGCCACCATGGACAAGGGACGGACCACAGATACGCAGTATTTT
CDR3aa: CATMDKGRTTDTQYF
v_gene: TRBV24-1
d_gene: -
j_gene: TRBJ2-3
abundance: many

CDR3nt: TGTGCCAGCAGCTTATGGCCAGGGGACACTGAGCAGTTCTTC
CDR3aa: CASSLWPGDTEQFF
v_gene: TRBV7-3
d_gene: -
j_gene: TRBJ2-1
abundance: many

CDR3nt: TGCAGCGTTGACCCGGGACAGGGGAACTATGGCTACACCTTC
CDR3aa: CSVDPGQGNYGYTF
v_gene: TRBV29-1
d_gene: TRBD1
j_gene: TRBJ1-2
abundance: few

CDR3nt: TGTGCCAGCTCACGAGACAGGGCTACTAACTATGGCTACACCTTC
CDR3aa: CASSRDRATNYGYTF
v_gene: TRBV18
d_gene: TRBD1
j_gene: TRBJ1-2
abundance: many

CDR3nt: TGCGCCAGCAGCTTGATGGGGACTAGCGGCACAGATACGCAGTATTTT
CDR3aa: CASSLMGTSGTDTQYF
v_gene: TRBV5-1
d_gene: TRBD2
j_gene: TRBJ2-3
abundance: many

CDR3nt: TGTGCCAGCAGTTCCGAAGGGAGTTTCTACGGCGAGCAGTACTTC
CDR3aa: CASSSEGSFYGEQYF
v_gene: TRBV27
d_gene: -
j_gene: TRBJ2-7
abundance: many

CDR3nt: TGTGCCAGCAGCTTAAGGTTCAGGGCACGCACAGATACGCAGTATTTT
CDR3aa: CASSLRFRARTDTQYF
v_gene: TRBV5-8
d_gene: -
j_gene: TRBJ2-3
abundance: -

CDR3nt: TGTGCCAGCAGCCAATCGGGGAGTTTGGGGGGCGAGCAGTACTTC
CDR3aa: CASSQSGSLGGEQYF
v_gene: TRBV11-3
d_gene: -
j_gene: TRBJ2-7
abundance: -

CDR3nt: TGTGCCACCACCTGGGACAGGGGGTACGATGAAAAACTGTTTTTT
CDR3aa: CATTWDRGYDEKLFF
v_gene: TRBV2
d_gene: TRBD1
j_gene: TRBJ1-4
abundance: many

CDR3nt: TGTGCCAGCAGTTCCCGATCCGGGACAGGGGGCTACAATGAGCAGTTCTTC
CDR3aa: CASSSRSGTGGYNEQFF
v_gene: TRBV27
d_gene: TRBD1
j_gene: TRBJ2-1
abundance: -

CDR3nt: TGTGCCAGCAGTCCCCCCCCACAGGGGGCGCCGAGCAATCAGCCCCAGCATTTT
CDR3aa: CASSPPPQGAPSNQPQHF
v_gene: TRBV28
d_gene: TRBD1
j_gene: TRBJ1-5
abundance: -

CDR3nt: TGTGCCAGCAGCCAGCAGGGGATCTCCTACGAGCAGTACTTC
CDR3aa: CASSQQGISYEQYF
v_gene: TRBV3-1
d_gene: -
j_gene: TRBJ2-7
abundance: many

CDR3nt: TGTGCCAGCTCCCCCGGGACTAGCGGGAACCGCACAGATACGCAGTATTTT
CDR3aa: CASSPGTSGNRTDTQYF
v_gene: TRBV6-2/TRBV6-3
d_gene: TRBD2
j_gene: TRBJ2-3
abundance: -

CDR3nt: TGTGCCAGCAGCCGACTAACGGGAGGAACCTACGAGCAGTACTTC
CDR3aa: CASSRLTGGTYEQYF
v_gene: TRBV7-8
d_gene: TRBD2
j_gene: TRBJ2-7
abundance: many

CDR3nt: TGTGCCAGCAGCCTTCTAGCGGGAGAGGTCTACGAGCAGTACTTC
CDR3aa: CASSLLAGEVYEQYF
v_gene: TRBV7-3
d_gene: TRBD2
j_gene: TRBJ2-7
abundance: -

CDR3nt: TGTGCCAGCAGTTGGACAGGGGGGCTCTATGGCTACACCTTC
CDR3aa: CASSWTGGLYGYTF
v_gene: TRBV6-5
d_gene: TRBD1
j_gene: TRBJ1-2
abundance: few

CDR3nt: TGTGCTAGCAGCTTAGCGTCTAGCGGGGGAGCCGGGGAGCTGTTTTTT
CDR3aa: CASSLASSGGAGELFF
v_gene: TRBV7-7
d_gene: TRBD2
j_gene: TRBJ2-2
abundance: -

CDR3nt: TGTGCCAGCAGCCTCCTGCGTCCGGGCATGAACACTGAAGCTTTCTTT
CDR3aa: CASSLLRPGMNTEAFF
v_gene: TRBV6-2/TRBV6-3
d_gene: -
j_gene: TRBJ1-1
abundance: -

CDR3nt: TGTGCCAGCAGTTACTATCGAGAGGCCGATACGCAGTATTTT
CDR3aa: CASSYYREADTQYF
v_gene: TRBV6-2/TRBV6-3
d_gene: -
j_gene: TRBJ2-3
abundance: many

CDR3nt: TGTGCCAGCGTGACGGAACTAGCGCCCACCGGGGAGCTGTTTTTT
CDR3aa: CASVTELAPTGELFF
v_gene: TRBV12-3/TRBV12-4
d_gene: TRBD2
j_gene: TRBJ2-2
abundance: many

CDR3nt: TGCAGTGCCCTCCACGATGCAACTAGACCCCCGTGGACGCAGTATTTT
CDR3aa: CSALHDATRPPWTQYF
v_gene: TRBV20-1
d_gene: -
j_gene: TRBJ2-3
abundance: -

CDR3nt: TGCGCCAGCAGCTTGAGAACCCCAAATGAGCAGTTCTTC
CDR3aa: CASSLRTPNEQFF
v_gene: TRBV5-1
d_gene: -
j_gene: TRBJ2-1
abundance: many

CDR3nt: TGTGCCAGCTCACAGGGCCAACACGGGGAGCTGTTTTTT
CDR3aa: CASSQGQHGELFF
v_gene: TRBV18
d_gene: -
j_gene: TRBJ2-2
abundance: many

CDR3nt: TGTGCCAGCAGCTTAGCATGGGGGGCAGGGGGCGATTCGAAAGAGACCCAGTACTTC
CDR3aa: CASSLAWGAGGDSKETQYF
v_gene: TRBV7-6
d_gene: TRBD1
j_gene: TRBJ2-5
abundance: -

CDR3nt: TGTGCCAGCGTCCGGACAGGGCACAATTCACCCCTCCACTTT
CDR3aa: CASVRTGHNSPLHF
v_gene: TRBV2
d_gene: TRBD1
j_gene: TRBJ1-6
abundance: many

CDR3nt: TGCGCCAGCAGCCAACAAACAGGGGATGGGGTCCTTTACTACGAGCAGTACTTC
CDR3aa: CASSQQTGDGVLYYEQYF
v_gene: TRBV4-1
d_gene: TRBD1
j_gene: TRBJ2-7
abundance: few

CDR3nt: TGTGCCAGCAGCCAAAGGCCCGATTCACCCCTCCACTTT
CDR3aa: CASSQRPDSPLHF
v_gene: TRBV3-1
d_gene: -
j_gene: TRBJ1-6
abundance: few

CDR3nt: TGTACCAGCAGTAAAACCGACCCCCTTGTTCGTCCCCAGCATTTT
CDR3aa: CTSSKTDPLVRPQHF
v_gene: TRBV28
d_gene: -
j_gene: TRBJ1-5
abundance: many

CDR3nt: TGTGCCAGCACCCCGGGACAGGGTTATAATTCACCCCTCCACTTT
CDR3aa: CASTPGQGYNSPLHF
v_gene: TRBV28
d_gene: TRBD1
j_gene: TRBJ1-6
abundance: -

CDR3nt: TGTGCCTCTAACAGGAGGAGCGGGAGCCTAGACTCCTACAATGAGCAGTTCTTC
CDR3aa: CASNRRSGSLDSYNEQFF
v_gene: TRBV30
d_gene: TRBD2
j_gene: TRBJ2-1
abundance: few

CDR3nt: TGCGCCAGCAGTTACACAGGGGGGGAGACCCAGTACTTC
CDR3aa: CASSYTGGETQYF
v_gene: TRBV5-1
d_gene: TRBD1
j_gene: TRBJ2-5
abundance: -

CDR3nt: TGTGCCAGCTCACCATCGTGGGACAGCTCCTACGAGCAGTACTTC
CDR3aa: CASSPSWDSSYEQYF
v_gene: TRBV18
d_gene: TRBD1
j_gene: TRBJ2-7
abundance: many

CDR3nt: TGTGCCATCAGTGAGGGCCCCGACACTGAAGCTTTCTTT
CDR3aa: CAISEGPDTEAFF
v_gene: TRBV10-3
d_gene: -
j_gene: TRBJ1-1
abundance: many

CDR3nt: TGTGCCAGCAGCAAAGGACAGGGTTTGCACAATGAGCAGTTCTTC
CDR3aa: CASSKGQGLHNEQFF
v_gene: TRBV6-1
d_gene: TRBD1
j_gene: TRBJ2-1
abundance: few

CDR3nt: TGCGCCAGCAGTGATGAGACTAGCGGGAGTGTGGAGACCCAGTACTTC
CDR3aa: CASSDETSGSVETQYF
v_gene: TRBV10-2
d_gene: TRBD2
j_gene: TRBJ2-5
abundance: few

CDR3nt: TGCAGTGCTAGAGATCGGTTAAGAGCGGGGTTTAGCACAGATACGCAGTATTTT
CDR3aa: CSARDRLRAGFSTDTQYF
v_gene: TRBV20-1
d_gene: TRBD2
j_gene: TRBJ2-3
abundance: -

CDR3nt: TGTGCCAGCAGCTTCGGACAGGGTAAAGCTTTCTTT
CDR3aa: CASSFGQGKAFF
v_gene: TRBV5-6
d_gene: TRBD1
j_gene: TRBJ1-1
abundance: -

CDR3nt: TGTGCCAGCAGCTCTCTCCGGGACGGAGTCCCGAATGAGCAGTTCTTC
CDR3aa: CASSSLRDGVPNEQFF
v_gene: TRBV6-2/TRBV6-3
d_gene: -
j_gene: TRBJ2-1
abundance: many

CDR3nt: TGCGCCAGCCGTACGGAGCCTAGCACAGATACGCAGTATTTT
CDR3aa: CASRTEPSTDTQYF
v_gene: TRBV5-1
d_gene: -
j_gene: TRBJ2-3
abundance: few

CDR3nt: TGCAGTGCTAGTCCCCAGCCGACTAGCAGCACAGATACGCAGTATTTT
CDR3aa: CSASPQPTSSTDTQYF
v_gene: TRBV20-1
d_gene: TRBD2
j_gene: TRBJ2-3
abundance: many

CDR3nt: TGTGCCAGCAGCCAACACCAGCTAGCGGGAGTAAGGGATGAGCAGTTCTTC
CDR3aa: CASSQHQLAGVRDEQFF
v_gene: TRBV3-1
d_gene: TRBD2
j_gene: TRBJ2-1
abundance: few

CDR3nt: TGTGCCAGGGAAGCGGGAGTGGGCCAAGAGACCCAGTACTTC
CDR3aa: CAREAGVGQETQYF
v_gene: TRBV2
d_gene: TRBD2
j_gene: TRBJ2-5
abundance: -

CDR3nt: TGTGCCAGCAGTTACTCGCCGGCAGGGGGCACCGGGGAGCTGTTTTTT
CDR3aa: CASSYSPAGGTGELFF
v_gene: TRBV6-2/TRBV6-3
d_gene: TRBD1
j_gene: TRBJ2-2
abundance: -

CDR3nt: TGTGCCAGCAGTTTTCCCCGGTGGCGGGACTCAGATACGCAGTATTTT
CDR3aa: CASSFPRWRDSDTQYF
v_gene: TRBV28
d_gene: -
j_gene: TRBJ2-3
abundance: many

CDR3nt: TGTGCCAGCAGTTTAGAGGGACAACAATATGGCTACACCTTC
CDR3aa: CASSLEGQQYGYTF
v_gene: TRBV12-3/TRBV12-4
d_gene: -
j_gene: TRBJ1-2
abundance: few

CDR3nt: TGCGCCAGCAGCCAAGTGGGACTAGCAGTCTTCAATGAGCAGTTCTTC
CDR3aa: CASSQVGLAVFNEQFF
v_gene: TRBV4-1
d_gene: TRBD2
j_gene: TRBJ2-1
abundance: -

CDR3nt: TGCAGCGTTGCCAGGGAAAAGACCCAGTACTTC
CDR3aa: CSVAREKTQYF
v_gene: TRBV29-1
d_gene: -
j_gene: TRBJ2-5
abundance: many

CDR3nt: TGCGCCAGCAGCGGGGGGAACTATGGCTACACCTTC
CDR3aa: CASSGGNYGYTF
v_gene: TRBV5-1
d_gene: -
j_gene: TRBJ1-2
abundance: -

CDR3nt: TGCAGTGCTAGTGGCAGAATCTACGAGCAGTACTTC
CDR3aa: CSASGRIYEQYF
v_gene: TRBV20-1
d_gene: -
j_gene: TRBJ2-7
abundance: many